The clone carrying this T cell receptor (beta chain) was counted many times. What it recognizes is unknown. This entry comes from a study of T cell repertoires in cytomegalovirus infection. Study at large: Matching HLA type, along with CMV infection, was indicated by public TCR beta signatures.

One entry per CDR3 protein, called by TCRdb with MiXCR from the reads. The sample has tens of thousands of distinct CDR3 sequences, roughly 22% seen once. The sequencing input was PBMCs, sequenced either directly or after in vitro stimulation (not recorded which). This TCR derives from a human donor in good health (CMV status not recorded). Some clones in this sample may be carry-over from other donors' samples.

CDR3 sequence (DNA): TGTGCCAGCAGCTTAGATGGCAGGGCAGGGGAGCAGTACTTC. Translated, it gives CASSLDGRAGEQYF. The chain combines TRBV7-2 with TRBJ2-7; maybe TRBD1 (5 bases). Germline lookup yields CDR1 SGHTA and CDR2 FQGNSA. V lost 1 base to trimming and J lost 7 bases, with 14 bases between them. This CDR3 region has 14 residues.